These T cell receptor beta chains were read from a single sample in a study of identical twins. TCRdb ran MiXCR on the 5' RACE reads and lists one entry per CDR3 protein. The data show approximately 1.8 million distinct CDR3 sequences, with about 31% seen just once and around 0.25% held by the top ten. The sample taken for sequencing was cord blood. The receptors shown here come from a newborn girl in good health. Each CDR3 is given with its conserved first and last residue. The order of the fields is V gene, D gene, clone size, J gene, CDR3 protein, CDR3 DNA. D genes are given only for firm matches. Clone size appears in some rows only: once, few, many, or a class for an expanded clone.

>TRBV6-5|-|-|TRBJ2-7
CASSTTRLQRNYEQYF
TGTGCCAGCAGCACAACCCGGCTACAGCGCAACTACGAGCAGTACTTC
>TRBV12-3/TRBV12-4|-|few|TRBJ1-1
CASSAQVTNTEAFF
TGTGCCAGCAGCGCCCAGGTCACAAACACTGAAGCTTTCTTT
>TRBV6-5|-|-|TRBJ2-1
CASSYDRRDNEQFF
TGTGCCAGCAGTTACGATCGGCGGGACAATGAGCAGTTCTTC
>TRBV29-1|TRBD1|many|TRBJ1-2
CSGRTGVYGYTF
TGCAGCGGACGGACAGGGGTCTATGGCTACACCTTC
>TRBV5-1|-|-|TRBJ1-2
CASSLVGGDNYGYTF
TGCGCCAGCAGCTTGGTGGGCGGCGATAACTATGGCTACACCTTC
>TRBV20-1|-|few|TRBJ2-5
CSALGGLLETQYF
TGCAGTGCTTTGGGGGGACTCCTGGAGACCCAGTACTTC
>TRBV10-2|-|-|TRBJ2-7
CASLSSGAYEQYF
TGCGCCAGCCTATCTTCCGGGGCATACGAGCAGTACTTC
>TRBV4-2|TRBD2|-|TRBJ2-3
CASSQASGGTSTDTQYF
TGTGCCAGCAGCCAAGCTAGCGGGGGGACTAGCACAGATACGCAGTATTTT
>TRBV5-1|-|-|TRBJ1-2
CASSLASGMDGYTF
TGCGCCAGCAGCTTGGCCTCAGGGATGGATGGCTACACCTTC
>TRBV7-2|TRBD2|-|TRBJ2-2
CASSLRDYQNTGELFF
TGTGCCAGCAGCTTGAGGGACTACCAGAACACCGGGGAGCTGTTTTTT
>TRBV12-3/TRBV12-4|TRBD2|-|TRBJ2-7
CTSSLTGLAGIYEQYF
TGTACCAGCAGTTTGACCGGACTAGCGGGGATCTACGAGCAGTACTTC
>TRBV28|-|-|TRBJ2-5
CASSRYRRQSYGQYF
TGTGCCAGCAGCCGATACAGGAGGCAATCCTACGGGCAGTACTTC
>TRBV20-1|TRBD2|-|TRBJ2-7
CSARDQSGASYEQYF
TGCAGTGCTAGAGATCAGAGCGGGGCCTCCTACGAGCAGTACTTC
>TRBV20-1|-|few|TRBJ2-5
CSARDRTQETQYF
TGCAGTGCTAGAGATCGGACCCAAGAGACCCAGTACTTC
>TRBV27|TRBD2|-|TRBJ2-1
CASSLEAGGPRGNNEQFF
TGTGCCAGCAGTTTAGAAGCGGGAGGGCCAAGGGGAAACAATGAGCAGTTCTTC
>TRBV6-6|-|many|TRBJ2-4
CASSYSGTVPVQYF
TGTGCCAGCAGTTACAGCGGGACAGTACCAGTTCAGTACTTC
>TRBV18|-|-|TRBJ1-5
CASSDTGLLGQPQHF
TGTGCCAGCTCGGACACAGGGCTACTCGGTCAGCCCCAGCATTTT
>TRBV6-1|TRBD2|few|TRBJ2-1
CASSTSSGRPTNEQFF
TGTGCCAGCAGCACCTCTAGCGGGAGGCCCACAAATGAGCAGTTCTTC
>TRBV5-1|-|-|TRBJ1-1
CASSLRQGFTEAFF
TGCGCCAGCAGCTTGAGGCAGGGGTTCACTGAAGCTTTCTTT
>TRBV7-2|-|few|TRBJ2-1
CASSLVKGNEQFF
TGTGCCAGCAGCTTAGTAAAGGGGAATGAGCAGTTCTTC
>TRBV5-1|-|many|TRBJ2-2
CASSSTGNTGELFF
TGCGCCAGCAGCTCGACAGGGAACACCGGGGAGCTGTTTTTT
>TRBV12-3/TRBV12-4|TRBD1|many|TRBJ2-7
CASSPAGGSYEQYF
TGTGCCAGCAGTCCCGCAGGGGGATCCTACGAGCAGTACTTC
>TRBV6-2/TRBV6-3|-|many|TRBJ2-7
CASSYSSTSSYEQYF
TGTGCCAGCAGTTACTCGAGCACGAGCTCCTACGAGCAGTACTTC
>TRBV20-1|-|-|TRBJ1-2
CSARGTRTAPNYGYTF
TGCAGTGCTAGAGGGACTCGGACAGCACCTAACTATGGCTACACCTTC
>TRBV3-1|TRBD2|few|TRBJ2-1
CASSQTSGVINEQFF
TGTGCCAGCAGCCAGACTAGCGGGGTGATTAATGAGCAGTTCTTC
>TRBV12-5|-|-|TRBJ2-1
CASGRRDSSHDEQFF
TGTGCTAGTGGTCGGAGGGACTCCTCGCACGATGAGCAGTTCTTC
>TRBV10-3|TRBD1|few|TRBJ2-5
CAISGTGGRETQYF
TGTGCCATCAGTGGGACAGGGGGCAGAGAGACCCAGTACTTC
>TRBV3-1|-|few|TRBJ2-1
CASSQGRYEQFF
TGTGCCAGCAGCCAAGGACGATATGAGCAGTTCTTC
>TRBV12-3/TRBV12-4|TRBD1|few|TRBJ1-5
CASSFGDRQQPQHF
TGTGCCAGCAGTTTTGGGGACAGGCAACAGCCCCAGCATTTT
>TRBV24-1|-|-|TRBJ1-5
CATSDTYSNQPQHF
TGTGCCACCAGTGATACCTATAGCAATCAGCCCCAGCATTTT
>TRBV21-1|-|-|TRBJ2-3
CAGSKYWEWVTDTQYF
TGTGCCGGCAGCAAATATTGGGAGTGGGTCACAGATACGCAGTATTTT
>TRBV6-6|-|many|TRBJ2-3
CASSSGASTDTQYF
TGTGCCAGCAGTTCCGGGGCCTCCACAGATACGCAGTATTTT
>TRBV5-1|TRBD2|-|TRBJ2-3
CASSFDPPGTSGLSSTDTQYF
TGCGCCAGCAGCTTCGACCCACCCGGGACTAGCGGACTTTCTAGCACAGATACGCAGTATTTT
>TRBV20-1|TRBD2|-|TRBJ2-4
CSASNIGGGYIQYF
TGCAGTGCTAGTAACATCGGGGGGGGGTACATTCAGTACTTC
>TRBV25-1|-|few|TRBJ1-2
CASSEASGTSNYGYTF
TGTGCCAGCAGTGAGGCCAGCGGGACCTCTAACTATGGCTACACCTTC
>TRBV7-6|TRBD1|few|TRBJ1-4
CASSLGTGPGEKLFF
TGTGCCAGCAGCTTAGGGACAGGGCCTGGCGAAAAACTGTTTTTT